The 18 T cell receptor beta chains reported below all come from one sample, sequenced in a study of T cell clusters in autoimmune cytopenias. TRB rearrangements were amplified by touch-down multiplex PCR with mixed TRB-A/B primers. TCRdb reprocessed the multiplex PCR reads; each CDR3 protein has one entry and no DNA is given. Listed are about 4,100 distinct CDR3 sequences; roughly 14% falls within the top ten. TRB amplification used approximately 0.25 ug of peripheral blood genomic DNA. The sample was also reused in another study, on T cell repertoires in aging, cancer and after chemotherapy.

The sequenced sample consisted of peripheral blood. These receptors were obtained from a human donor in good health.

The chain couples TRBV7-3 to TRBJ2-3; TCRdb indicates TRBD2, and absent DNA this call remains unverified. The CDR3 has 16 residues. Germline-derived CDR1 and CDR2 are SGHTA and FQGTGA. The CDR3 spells CASSSSGTSGGITQYF.

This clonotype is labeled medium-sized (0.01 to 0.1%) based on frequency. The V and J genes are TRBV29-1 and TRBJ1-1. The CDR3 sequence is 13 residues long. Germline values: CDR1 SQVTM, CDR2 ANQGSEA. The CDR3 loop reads CSISQGSNTEAFF.

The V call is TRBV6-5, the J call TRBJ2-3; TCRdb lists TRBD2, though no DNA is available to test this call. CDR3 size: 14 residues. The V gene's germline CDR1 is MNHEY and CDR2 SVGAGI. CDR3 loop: CASRRLGGLDTQYF.

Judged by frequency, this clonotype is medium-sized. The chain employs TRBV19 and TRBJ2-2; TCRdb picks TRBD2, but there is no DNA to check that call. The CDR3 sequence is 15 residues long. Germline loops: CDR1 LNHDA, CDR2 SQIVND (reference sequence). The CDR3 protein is CASSAGLADTGELFF. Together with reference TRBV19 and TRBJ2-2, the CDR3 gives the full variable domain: DGGITQSPKYLFRKEGQNVTLSCEQNLNHDAMYWYRQDPGQGLRLIYYSQIVNDFQKGDIAEGYSVSREKKESFPLTVTSAQKNPTAFYLCASSAGLADTGELFFGEGSRLTVL.

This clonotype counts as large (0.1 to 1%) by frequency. CDR3 region: CASSELQLHTGELFF. This sequence joins TRBV12-3 or TRBV12-4 and TRBJ2-2. The CDR3 spans 15 residues.

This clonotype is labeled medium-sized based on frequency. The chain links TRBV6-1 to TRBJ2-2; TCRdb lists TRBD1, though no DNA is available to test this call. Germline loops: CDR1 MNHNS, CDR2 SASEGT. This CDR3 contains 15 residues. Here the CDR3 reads CASRAFSGGSGELFF.

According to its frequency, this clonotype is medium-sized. CDR3 protein: CASSLRSGMNTEAFF. The V and J genes are TRBV12-3 or TRBV12-4 and TRBJ1-1. The CDR3 runs 15 residues.

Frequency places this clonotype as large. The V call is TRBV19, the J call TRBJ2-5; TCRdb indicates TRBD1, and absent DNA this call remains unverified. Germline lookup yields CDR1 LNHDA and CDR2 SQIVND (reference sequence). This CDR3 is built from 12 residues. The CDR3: CASSNRAETQYF.

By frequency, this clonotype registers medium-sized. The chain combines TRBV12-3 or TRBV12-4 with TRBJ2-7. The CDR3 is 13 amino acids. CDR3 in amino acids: CASSPSSFWEQYF.

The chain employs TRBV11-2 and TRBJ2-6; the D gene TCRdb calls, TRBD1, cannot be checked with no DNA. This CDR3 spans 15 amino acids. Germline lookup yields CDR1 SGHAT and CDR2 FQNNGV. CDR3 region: CASSTQGEEANVLTF. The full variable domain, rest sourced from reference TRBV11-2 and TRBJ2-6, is EAGVAQSPRYKIIEKRQSVAFWCNPISGHATLYWYQQILGQGPKLLIQFQNNGVVDDSQLPKDRFSAERLKGVDSTLKIQPAKLEDSAVYLCASSTQGEEANVLTFGAGSRLTVL.

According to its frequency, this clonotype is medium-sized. The CDR3 spells CASSARTSGLSTDTQYF. This sequence joins TRBV13 and TRBJ2-3; TCRdb's D gene call, TRBD2, goes unchecked for lack of DNA. The CDR3 consists of 17 residues. CDR1 is PRHDT and CDR2 is FYEKMQ in the germline V gene (reference sequence).

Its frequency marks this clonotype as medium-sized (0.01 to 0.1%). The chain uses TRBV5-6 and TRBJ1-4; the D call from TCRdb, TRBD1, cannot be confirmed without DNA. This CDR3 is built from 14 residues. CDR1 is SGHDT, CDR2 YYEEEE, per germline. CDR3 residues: CASSLGQVREKLFF. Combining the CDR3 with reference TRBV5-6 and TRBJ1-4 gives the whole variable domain DAGVTQSPTHLIKTRGQQVTLRCSPKSGHDTVSWYQQALGQGPQFIFQYYEEEERQRGNFPDRFSGHQFPNYSSELNVNALLLGDSALYLCASSLGQVREKLFFGSGTQLSVL.

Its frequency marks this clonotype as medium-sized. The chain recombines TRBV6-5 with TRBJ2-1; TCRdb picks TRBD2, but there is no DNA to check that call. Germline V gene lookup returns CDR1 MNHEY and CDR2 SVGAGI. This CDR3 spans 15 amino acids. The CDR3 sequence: CASSPKRGPLGEQFF.

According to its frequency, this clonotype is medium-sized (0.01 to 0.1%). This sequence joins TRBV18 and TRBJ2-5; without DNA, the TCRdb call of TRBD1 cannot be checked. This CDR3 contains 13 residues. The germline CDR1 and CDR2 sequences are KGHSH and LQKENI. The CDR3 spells CASSLGQGETQYF.

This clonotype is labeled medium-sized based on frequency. The CDR3 reads CASSDENTGYDYGYTF. The chain uses TRBV7-9 and TRBJ1-2; TCRdb's D call of TRBD1 is untestable without DNA. The CDR3 sequence is 16 residues long. Germline V gives CDR1 SEHNR, CDR2 FQNEAQ (reference sequence). Full variable domain (outside the CDR3, taken from reference TRBV7-9 and TRBJ1-2): DTGVSQNPRHKITKRGQNVTFRCDPISEHNRLYWYRQTLGQGPEFLTYFQNEAQLEKSRLLSDRFSAERPKGSFSTLEIQRTEQGDSAMYLCASSDENTGYDYGYTFGSGTRLTVV.

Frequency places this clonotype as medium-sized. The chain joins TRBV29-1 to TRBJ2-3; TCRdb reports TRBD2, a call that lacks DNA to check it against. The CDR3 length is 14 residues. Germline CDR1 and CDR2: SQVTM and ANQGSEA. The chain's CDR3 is CSVVGLAGLDTQYF.

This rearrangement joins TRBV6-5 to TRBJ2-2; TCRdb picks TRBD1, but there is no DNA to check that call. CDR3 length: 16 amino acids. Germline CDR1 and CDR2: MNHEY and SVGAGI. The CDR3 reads CASRSLGVSNTGELFF.

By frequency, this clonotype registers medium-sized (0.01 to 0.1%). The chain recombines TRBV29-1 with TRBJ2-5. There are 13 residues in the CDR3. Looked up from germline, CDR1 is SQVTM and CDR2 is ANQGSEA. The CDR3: CSVLRQLQETQYF.